This T cell receptor beta chain is drawn from a study of identical twins. Regarding the study as a whole: Low generation-probability sequences were in excess among twin-shared out-of-frame alpha sequences.

Template switching (which added a universal primer site) was used, and cDNA carried unique molecular identifiers. A single record per CDR3 protein comes from TCRdb applying MiXCR to the 5' RACE reads. Of roughly 1,500,000 distinct CDR3 sequences detected, under 35% appear once; the ten largest clones hold about 0.3%. V was shortened by 3 bases and J by 8 bases, with 11 bases between the two germline ends. CDR3 length equals 13 residues. Germline V gene lookup returns CDR1 DFQATT and CDR2 SNEGSKA (reference sequence). This clonotype was seen only a few times. Antigen unknown. The rearrangement joins TRBV20-1 to TRBJ1-6, with a tentative D call TRBD1 (6 bases). This clonotype was obtained from a newborn girl in good health. Sequences were obtained from cord blood. In nucleotides, the CDR3 is TGCAGTGCTAGGGGGACATCGGATTCACCCCTCCACTTT. Translation gives CSARGTSDSPLHF.